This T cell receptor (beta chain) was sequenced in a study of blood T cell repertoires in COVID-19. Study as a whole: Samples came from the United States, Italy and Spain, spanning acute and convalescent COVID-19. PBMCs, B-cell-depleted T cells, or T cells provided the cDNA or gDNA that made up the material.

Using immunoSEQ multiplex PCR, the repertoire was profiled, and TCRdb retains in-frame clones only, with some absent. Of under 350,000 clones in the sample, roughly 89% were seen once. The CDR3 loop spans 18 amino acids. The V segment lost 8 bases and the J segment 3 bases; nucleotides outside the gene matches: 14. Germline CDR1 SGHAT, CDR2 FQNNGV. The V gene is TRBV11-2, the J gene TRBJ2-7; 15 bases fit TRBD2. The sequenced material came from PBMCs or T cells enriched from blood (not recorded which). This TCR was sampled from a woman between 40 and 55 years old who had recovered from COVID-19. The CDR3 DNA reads TGTGCCAGCGCACCCACTGGACTAGCGGGAGGGCCGGGCTACGAGCAGTACTTC. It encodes CASAPTGLAGGPGYEQYF.